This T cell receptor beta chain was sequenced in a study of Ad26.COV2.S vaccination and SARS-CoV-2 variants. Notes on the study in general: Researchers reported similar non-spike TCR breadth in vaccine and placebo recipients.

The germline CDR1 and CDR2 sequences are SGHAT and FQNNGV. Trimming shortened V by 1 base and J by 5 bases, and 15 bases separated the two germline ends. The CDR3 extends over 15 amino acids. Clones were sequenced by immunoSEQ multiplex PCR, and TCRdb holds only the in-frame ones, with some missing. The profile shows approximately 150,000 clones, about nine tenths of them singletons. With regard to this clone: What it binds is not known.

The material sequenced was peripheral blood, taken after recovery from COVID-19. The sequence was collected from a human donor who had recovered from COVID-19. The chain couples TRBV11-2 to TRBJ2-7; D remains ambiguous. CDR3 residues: CASSLGELPQNEQYF. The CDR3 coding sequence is TGTGCCAGCAGCTTAGGTGAACTCCCTCAAAACGAGCAGTACTTC. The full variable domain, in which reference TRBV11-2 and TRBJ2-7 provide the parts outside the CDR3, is EAGVAQSPRYKIIEKRQSVAFWCNPISGHATLYWYQQILGQGPKLLIQFQNNGVVDDSQLPKDRFSAERLKGVDSTLKIQPAKLEDSAVYLCASSLGELPQNEQYFGPGTRLTVT.